What follows describes a single T cell receptor (beta chain). These data are taken from a study of radiation and T cells in renal cell carcinoma. Germline V gene lookup returns CDR1 SGHTA and CDR2 FQGTGA. The V gene end was trimmed by 2 bases and the J gene end by 1 base; junction bases not matched to a gene: 0. This CDR3 is 15 amino acids long. Data came from immunoSEQ multiplex PCR; TCRdb stores just in-frame clones and leaves some out. The table records 22,000 or so clones, around 47% of them present only once. Treatment defined: 15 Gy SBRT to primary tumor, nephrectomy 4 weeks later. This TCR derives from a woman aged 50 to 65 with renal cell carcinoma. The chain uses TRBV7-3 and TRBJ2-5; 11 nucleotides line up with TRBD2. The sample was tumor tissue, taken from a patient whose treatment included radiotherapy and nephrectomy. The CDR3 spells CASSLLAGGQETQYF. The CDR3 DNA reads TGTGCCAGCAGCTTACTAGCGGGGGGCCAAGAGACCCAGTACTTC.